Listed here are 12 T cell receptor beta chains from one sample, sequenced in a study of T cell changes during pregnancy in multiple sclerosis. The protocol was immunoSEQ multiplex PCR, while the TCRdb copy is restricted to in-frame clones and leaves out a portion. The sample records 45,000 to 55,000 clones, 80% to 95% being singletons. The starting material was peripheral blood, obtained in the third trimester of pregnancy. The source of these receptors is a female donor with multiple sclerosis, enrolled in a pregnancy study.

The chain joins TRBV5-1 to TRBJ2-3; D perhaps matches TRBD1 (5 bases). V was pared by 0 bases and J by 5 bases, with 10 bases between. The CDR3 extends over 14 amino acids. Germline V gene sequence: CDR1 SGHRS, CDR2 YFSETQ. The CDR3 DNA reads TGCGCCAGCAGCTTGGTGCAGGGCATAGATACGCAGTATTTT. The encoded protein is CASSLVQGIDTQYF.

The chain recombines TRBV14 with TRBJ2-2; D remains unclear. Germline V gene lookup returns CDR1 SGHDN and CDR2 FVKESK. The ends were cut back, 5 bases at V and 6 bases at J, with 4 bases in the middle. This CDR3 contains 11 residues. The CDR3: CASSYSGELFF. Here the CDR3 DNA reads TGTGCCAGCAGCTACTCCGGGGAGCTGTTTTTT.

The CDR3 loop reads CASRPGGQGPYF. In nucleotides, the CDR3 is TGTGCCAGCAGACCGGGGGGGCAGGGCCCGTACTTC. The J gene is TRBJ2-7, the V gene TRBV6-6; 8 bases fit TRBD2. This CDR3 comprises 12 residues. Germline V CDR1 and CDR2: MNHNY, SVGAGI (reference sequence). The V and J ends lost 6 bases and 12 bases, in that order; junction bases with no gene match: 10.

The chain has TRBV7-6 and TRBJ1-1, with D maybe TRBD1 (5 bases). The V end lost 5 bases, the J end lost 1 base, and 8 bases lay between the germline ends. Germline V lookup: CDR1 SGHVS, CDR2 FNYEAQ. The CDR3 length is 13 residues. The CDR3 region is CASSPTGNTEAFF. CDR3 bases: TGTGCCAGCAGCCCTACAGGGAACACTGAAGCTTTCTTT.

The gene calls are TRBV4-3 and TRBJ2-7, with 8 positions matching TRBD2. Germline V gene data show CDR1 as LGHNA and CDR2 as YSLEER. The J segment lost 6 bases and the V segment lost 3 bases, leaving 10 bases of the junction unmatched. CDR3 length: 15 residues. CDR3 protein: CASSQNSGTYSEQYF. CDR3 nucleotides: TGCGCCAGCAGCCAGAATAGCGGGACTTATTCCGAGCAGTACTTC.

The chain has TRBV27 and TRBJ2-1; 12 bases map to TRBD2. The germline V gene has CDR1 MNHEY and CDR2 SMNVEV (reference sequence). V lost 2 bases and J lost 7; bases outside the gene matches: 6. This CDR3 is built from 16 residues. The CDR3 bases are TGTGCCAGCAGTTTACTAACTAGCGGGAGGACGAATGAGCAGTTCTTC. Translating it yields CASSLLTSGRTNEQFF.

V usage is TRBV11-2 and J usage is TRBJ2-5, with 11 bases matching TRBD2. There are 18 residues in the CDR3. The germline V gene has CDR1 SGHAT and CDR2 FQNNGV. The junction had 11 bases not matched to a gene; V was cut back by 0 bases and J by 5 bases. The CDR3 spells CASSLDLRILAGVETQYF. The CDR3 DNA reads as TGTGCCAGCAGCTTAGATCTTAGAATACTAGCGGGAGTGGAGACCCAGTACTTC.

This clone appeared once. The chain links TRBV6-6 to TRBJ2-5; tentative D call: TRBD1 (5 bases). CDR1 and CDR2 (germline): MNHNY, SVGAGI (reference sequence). V gave up 11 bases and J gave up 5 bases, with 18 bases separating them. The CDR3 has 13 residues. CDR3 sequence (DNA): TGTGCCGCCATAGGGGTTTTAGGCGAGACCCAGTACTTC. Residues: CAAIGVLGETQYF.

The chain joins TRBV6-4 to TRBJ2-1; TRBD2 matches 7 bases. Germline V gene data show CDR1 as MRHNA and CDR2 as SNTAGT. This CDR3 is built from 13 residues. The V and J ends lost 8 bases and 7 bases, in that order; junction bases with no gene match: 8. The DNA for the CDR3 is TGTGCCAGCGGCGCGGGAGCGGTAAATGAGCAGTTCTTC. Its protein is CASGAGAVNEQFF.

In the case of this clone: The junction differs from germline at one of its ends, possibly a read error. This chain joins TRBV4-1 and TRBJ1-4; TRBD1 agrees at 7 bases. The CDR3 loop spans 16 amino acids. Germline CDR1 reads MGHRA; CDR2 reads YSYEKL. The CDR3 loop is CASSHAGTDENEKLFF. The CDR3 region has the DNA TGCGCCAGCAGCCACGCAGGGACAGACGAGAATGAGAAACTGTTTTTT.

Turning to this clone: A much more abundant neighbour one base away suggests this may be a read error. The gene calls are TRBV10-1 and TRBJ2-4, with 8 bases fitting TRBD1. There are 14 residues in the CDR3. Germline assignment: CDR1 WNHNN and CDR2 SYGVQD (reference sequence). This CDR3 reads CVSSSGTGKNIQYF. DNA of the CDR3: TGCGTCAGCAGTTCTGGGACAGGAAAAAACATTCAGTACTTC.

The chain recombines TRBV2 with TRBJ2-1; 11 bases agree with TRBD2. This CDR3 is 17 amino acids long. V gave up 1 base and J gave up 3 bases; unmatched junction bases: 5. In germline, CDR1 is SNHLY, CDR2 FYNNEI. CDR3 in amino acids: CASSEGRLAGFYNEQFF. The CDR3, as DNA: TGTGCCAGCAGTGAAGGAAGACTAGCGGGGTTCTACAATGAGCAGTTCTTC.